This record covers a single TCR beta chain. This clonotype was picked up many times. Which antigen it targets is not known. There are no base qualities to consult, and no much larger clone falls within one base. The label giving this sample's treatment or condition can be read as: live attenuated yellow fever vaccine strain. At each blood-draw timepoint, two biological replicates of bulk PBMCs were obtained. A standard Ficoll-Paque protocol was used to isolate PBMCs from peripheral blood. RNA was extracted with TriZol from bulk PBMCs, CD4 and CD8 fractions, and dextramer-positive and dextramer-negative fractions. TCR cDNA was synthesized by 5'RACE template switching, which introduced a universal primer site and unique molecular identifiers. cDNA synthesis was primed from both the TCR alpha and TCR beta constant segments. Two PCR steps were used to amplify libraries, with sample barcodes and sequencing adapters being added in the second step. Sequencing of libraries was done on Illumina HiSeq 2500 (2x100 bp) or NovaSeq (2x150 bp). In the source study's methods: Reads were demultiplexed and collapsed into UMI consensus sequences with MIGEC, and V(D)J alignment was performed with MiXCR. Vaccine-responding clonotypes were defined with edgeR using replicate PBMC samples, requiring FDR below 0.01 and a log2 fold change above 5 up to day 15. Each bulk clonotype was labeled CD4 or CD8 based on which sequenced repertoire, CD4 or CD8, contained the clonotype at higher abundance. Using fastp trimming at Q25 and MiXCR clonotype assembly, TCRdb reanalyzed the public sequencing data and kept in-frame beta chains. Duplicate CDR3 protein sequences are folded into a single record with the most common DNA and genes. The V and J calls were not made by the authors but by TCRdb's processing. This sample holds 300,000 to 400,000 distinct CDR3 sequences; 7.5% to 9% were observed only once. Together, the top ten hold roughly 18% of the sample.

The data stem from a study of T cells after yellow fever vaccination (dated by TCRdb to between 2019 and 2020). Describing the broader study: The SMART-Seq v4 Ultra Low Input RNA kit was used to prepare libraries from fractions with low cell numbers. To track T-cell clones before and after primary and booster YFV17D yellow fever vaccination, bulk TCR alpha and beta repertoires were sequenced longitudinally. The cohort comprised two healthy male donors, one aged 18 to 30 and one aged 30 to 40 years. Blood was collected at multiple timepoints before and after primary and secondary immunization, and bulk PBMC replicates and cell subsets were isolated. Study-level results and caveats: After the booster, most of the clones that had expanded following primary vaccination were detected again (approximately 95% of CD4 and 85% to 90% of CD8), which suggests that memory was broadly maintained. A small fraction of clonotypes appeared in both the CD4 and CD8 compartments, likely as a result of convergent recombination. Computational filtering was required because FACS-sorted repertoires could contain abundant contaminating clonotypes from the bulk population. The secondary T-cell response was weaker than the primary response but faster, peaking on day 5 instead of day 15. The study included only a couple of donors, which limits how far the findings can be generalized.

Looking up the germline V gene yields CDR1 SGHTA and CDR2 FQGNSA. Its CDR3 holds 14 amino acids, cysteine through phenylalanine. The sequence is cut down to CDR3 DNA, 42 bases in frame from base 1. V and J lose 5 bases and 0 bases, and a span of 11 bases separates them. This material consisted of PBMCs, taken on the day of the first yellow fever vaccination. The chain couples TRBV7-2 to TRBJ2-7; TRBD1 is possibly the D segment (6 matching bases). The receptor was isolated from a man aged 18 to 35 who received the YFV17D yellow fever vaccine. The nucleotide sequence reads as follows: TGTGCCAGCAGCACTGGACAGATCTCCTACGAGCAGTACTTC. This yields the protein CASSTGQISYEQYF.